The present T cell receptor beta chain was sequenced within a study of T-cell reconstitution after alpha-beta-depleted transplantation in children. This CDR3 is built from 16 residues. In germline, CDR1 is SGHRS, CDR2 YFSETQ. V was cut by 4 bases and J by 1 base, with 14 bases left in between. The sample holds a few counts of this clonotype. Its cognate antigen is unknown. General study results and limits: There were some patients whose high TCRbeta diversity at day 60 came from surviving recipient T cells and thymic progenitors. There were reportedly several hundred expanded graft clones from which alpha-beta T cells came about two months after transplant. T-cell counts and diversity at one year following transplant were attributed mainly to newly produced T cells.

Preparation of the TCRbeta library was carried out with unique molecular identifiers. Via MiXCR, TCRdb re-called the PCR reads, giving one row per CDR3 protein. The sample consists of about 32,000 distinct CDR3 sequences, 6% to 8.5% of them appearing once. The sequence was collected from a child less than two years old who had a stem cell transplant for acute myeloid leukemia, so the T cells may come from the graft donor. Specimen: peripheral blood, collected 60 days after TCRalphabeta/CD19-depleted stem cell transplant. The chain recombines TRBV5-1 with TRBJ2-2; TRBD2 is a possible D gene (5 bases). CDR3 amino acids: CASSLLSGRNTGELFF. In DNA form, the CDR3 reads TGCGCCAGCAGCCTACTAAGCGGACGGAACACCGGGGAGCTGTTTTTT.